The 15 T cell receptor beta chains given below trace back to one sample, sequenced in a study of long-term antiretroviral therapy in people with HIV. Run at survey level, the immunoSEQ assay was version v3.0. Sequencing used immunoSEQ multiplex PCR; TCRdb keeps in-frame clones, though not all of them. This sample has 17,000 or so clones, with under 85% found just once. This specimen was unsorted PBMCs, taken approximately 2.2 years before starting antiretroviral therapy. Receptors were obtained from a man aged 30 to 39 with HIV.

This chain joins TRBV5-1 and TRBJ2-3; 8 positions match TRBD2. The germline CDR1 and CDR2 sequences are SGHRS and YFSETQ. J lost 1 base, V lost 4 bases, and 2 bases had no gene match. The CDR3 spans 14 residues. The CDR3, as DNA: TGCGCCAGCAGCCTACTAGCGGGCACAGATACGCAGTATTTT. This sequence encodes CASSLLAGTDTQYF. The entire variable domain, with the rest obtained from reference TRBV5-1 and TRBJ2-3, is as follows: KAGVTQTPRYLIKTRGQQVTLSCSPISGHRSVSWYQQTPGQGLQFLFEYFSETQRNKGNFPGRFSGRQFSNSRSEMNVSTLELGDSALYLCASSLLAGTDTQYFGPGTRLTVL.

The V call is TRBV5-5, the J call TRBJ1-2; 10 nucleotides agree with TRBD1. This CDR3 region has 13 residues. Trimming at V came to 4 bases and at J to 8 bases, leaving 5 bases not matched to a gene. Germline CDR1 is SGHKS and CDR2 is YYEKEE (reference sequence). The CDR3: CASSPGTGDGYTF. The CDR3 nucleotides read TGTGCCAGCAGCCCCGGGACAGGGGACGGCTACACCTTC.

The J gene is TRBJ2-4, the V gene TRBV27, with D uncertain. The CDR3 covers 15 residues. V lost 4 bases, J lost 0 bases, and 10 bases lay in between. CDR1 MNHEY and CDR2 SMNVEV come from the germline V gene (reference sequence). CDR3 sequence (DNA): TGTGCCAGCAGTTCAGGACCCTTAGCCAAAAACATTCAGTACTTC. Translated: CASSSGPLAKNIQYF.

The rearrangement uses TRBV2 and TRBJ2-5; 13 bases match TRBD2. There are 17 residues in the CDR3. Germline CDR1 and CDR2: SNHLY and FYNNEI. V shed 2 bases and J 5 bases; nucleotides not matched to a gene: 8. CDR3 in DNA: TGTGCCAGCAGTGAAAGGACTAGCGGGGGATTAGTGGAGACCCAGTACTTC. As protein: CASSERTSGGLVETQYF.

The chain couples TRBV7-3 to TRBJ2-1; 12 bases line up with TRBD2. Trimming removed 2 bases from V and 9 bases from J; junction bases left unmatched: 8. This CDR3 contains 16 residues. Per the germline V gene, CDR1 is SGHTA and CDR2 is FQGTGA. The CDR3 here is CASSLVGLAGGSEQFF. CDR3 in DNA: TGTGCCAGCAGCTTAGTAGGTCTAGCGGGGGGGAGTGAGCAGTTCTTC.

The chain couples TRBV7-2 to TRBJ2-5, with TRBD2 matching over 7 bases. This CDR3 spans 17 amino acids. Germline V gene sequence: CDR1 SGHTA, CDR2 FQGNSA. V lost 5 bases and J lost 5; bases outside the gene matches: 17. CDR3 DNA sequence: TGTGCCAGCAGCGGGGGGGTTTTAGGGATGGCGGGGGAGACCCAGTACTTC. As protein: CASSGGVLGMAGETQYF.

This chain connects TRBV9 to TRBJ2-5, with 10 positions matching TRBD2. The V segment lost 0 bases and the J segment 5 bases; nucleotides outside the gene matches: 4. Germline V gene lookup returns CDR1 SGDLS and CDR2 YYNGEE. The CDR3 sequence is 15 residues long. The CDR3 region is CASSVDPSGSETQYF. For the CDR3, the DNA is TGTGCCAGCAGCGTAGATCCTAGCGGGAGTGAGACCCAGTACTTC.

This chain connects TRBV18 to TRBJ1-6, with a tentative D call TRBD1 (5 bases). Trimming pared 5 bases from V and 8 bases from J, leaving 22 bases between. The CDR3 sequence is 17 residues long. From germline, CDR1 is KGHSH and CDR2 LQKENI. The CDR3 DNA reads as TGTGCCAGCTCATCTGATACCGGGACGGCCGTGGATTCACCCCTCCACTTT. Translating it yields CASSSDTGTAVDSPLHF.

Remarks on this clone: Sequence at one end of the junction differs from germline and may be a read error. The chain uses TRBV4-2 and TRBJ2-1, with TRBD1 matching 7 bases. CDR1 is LGHNA and CDR2 is YNFKEQ in the germline V gene. The CDR3 covers 12 residues. The CDR3 nucleotides read TGTGCCAGCAGCGACAAGGCGAGGGGGCTGATCTTC. It translates to CASSDKARGLIF.

V and J are TRBV5-1 and TRBJ2-7, with 9 nucleotides matching TRBD2. CDR3 length: 16 residues. Trimming at V came to 0 bases and at J to 5 bases, leaving 9 bases not matched to a gene. The germline gives CDR1 SGHRS, CDR2 YFSETQ. The CDR3 spells CASSLVSAGGPHEQYF. As DNA, the CDR3 is TGCGCCAGCAGCTTGGTTTCAGCGGGGGGACCCCACGAGCAGTACTTC. The full variable domain, in which reference TRBV5-1 and TRBJ2-7 provide the parts outside the CDR3, is KAGVTQTPRYLIKTRGQQVTLSCSPISGHRSVSWYQQTPGQGLQFLFEYFSETQRNKGNFPGRFSGRQFSNSRSEMNVSTLELGDSALYLCASSLVSAGGPHEQYFGPGTRLTVT.

This rearrangement joins TRBV5-1 to TRBJ2-1; unclear D gene. V lost 5 bases to trimming and J lost 6 bases, with 15 bases between them. This CDR3 has 14 residues. CDR1 is SGHRS, CDR2 YFSETQ, per germline. CDR3 bases: TGCGCCAGCAGAGACTCGGATTCGGTCAATGAGCAGTTCTTC. Its protein is CASRDSDSVNEQFF.

V usage is TRBV7-2 and J usage is TRBJ1-2; 8 bases align to TRBD1. The germline gives CDR1 SGHTA, CDR2 FQGNSA. With V trimmed by 3 bases and J by 4 bases, 1 base remained unmatched. This CDR3 contains 13 residues. This chain's CDR3 is CASSFGQGYGYTF. The CDR3 DNA reads as TGTGCCAGCAGCTTCGGACAGGGCTATGGCTACACCTTC. The variable domain in full, with the rest retrieved from reference TRBV7-2 and TRBJ1-2, is GAGVSQSPSNKVTEKGKDVELRCDPISGHTALYWYRQSLGQGLEFLIYFQGNSAPDKSGLPSDRFSAERTGGSVSTLTIQRTQQEDSAVYLCASSFGQGYGYTFGSGTRLTVV.

This chain uses TRBV30 with TRBJ2-5; 11 bases are shared with TRBD2. V gave up 3 bases and J gave up 2 bases; unmatched junction bases: 8. The germline V gene encodes CDR1 GTSNPN and CDR2 SVGIG (reference sequence). CDR3 size: 16 residues. As DNA, the CDR3 is TGTGCCTGGAGGAGCTTAGCGGGAGGGGGGCAAGAGACCCAGTACTTC. Protein sequence: CAWRSLAGGGQETQYF.

In this sample, this clone turned up once. This chain joins TRBV29-1 and TRBJ1-2; TRBD1 agrees at 9 bases. V trimming: 3 bases; J trimming: 4 bases; junction bases outside the gene matches: 6. CDR1 SQVTM and CDR2 ANQGSEA come from the germline V gene. This CDR3 is built from 14 residues. The CDR3 DNA reads as TGCAGCGTTGACTCACAGGGGGCAGGCTATGGCTACACCTTC. It specifies CSVDSQGAGYGYTF.

The rearrangement joins TRBV5-4 to TRBJ2-5; 10 nucleotides agree with TRBD1. V trimming: 3 bases; J trimming: 5 bases; junction bases outside the gene matches: 10. In germline, CDR1 is SGHNT, CDR2 YYREEE (reference sequence). The CDR3 runs 16 residues. In DNA form, the CDR3 reads TGTGCCAGCAGCTCCGTCGGGACAGGGGCATCGGAGACCCAGTACTTC. Encoded protein: CASSSVGTGASETQYF.